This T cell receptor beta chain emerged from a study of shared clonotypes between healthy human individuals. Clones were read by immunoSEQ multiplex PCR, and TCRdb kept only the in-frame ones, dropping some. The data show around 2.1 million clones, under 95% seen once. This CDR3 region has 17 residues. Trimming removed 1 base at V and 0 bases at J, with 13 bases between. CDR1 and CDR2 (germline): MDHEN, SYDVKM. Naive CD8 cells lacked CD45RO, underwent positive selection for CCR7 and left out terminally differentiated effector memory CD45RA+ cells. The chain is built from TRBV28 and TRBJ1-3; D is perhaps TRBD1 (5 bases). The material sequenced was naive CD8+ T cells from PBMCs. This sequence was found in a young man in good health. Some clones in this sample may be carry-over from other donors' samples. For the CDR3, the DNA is TGTGCCAGCAGTTTATTCGGACTTGGGGGCTCTGGAAACACCATATATTTT. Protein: CASSLFGLGGSGNTIYF.